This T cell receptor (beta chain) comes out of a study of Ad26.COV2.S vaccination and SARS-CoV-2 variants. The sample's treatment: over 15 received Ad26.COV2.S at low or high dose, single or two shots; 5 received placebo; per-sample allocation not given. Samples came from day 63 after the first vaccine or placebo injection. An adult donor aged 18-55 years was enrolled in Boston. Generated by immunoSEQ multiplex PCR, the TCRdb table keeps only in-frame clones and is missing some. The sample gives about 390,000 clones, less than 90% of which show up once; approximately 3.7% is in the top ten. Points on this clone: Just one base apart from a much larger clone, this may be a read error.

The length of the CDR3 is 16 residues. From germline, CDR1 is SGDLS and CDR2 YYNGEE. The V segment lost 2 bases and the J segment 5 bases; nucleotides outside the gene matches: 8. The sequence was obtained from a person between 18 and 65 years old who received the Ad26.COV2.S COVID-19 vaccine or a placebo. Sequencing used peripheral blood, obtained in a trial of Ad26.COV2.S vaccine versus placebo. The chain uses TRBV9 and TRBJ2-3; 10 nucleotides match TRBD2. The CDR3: CASSVPNSGGIDTQYF. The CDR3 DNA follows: TGTGCCAGCAGCGTCCCTAATAGCGGGGGGATAGATACGCAGTATTTT.